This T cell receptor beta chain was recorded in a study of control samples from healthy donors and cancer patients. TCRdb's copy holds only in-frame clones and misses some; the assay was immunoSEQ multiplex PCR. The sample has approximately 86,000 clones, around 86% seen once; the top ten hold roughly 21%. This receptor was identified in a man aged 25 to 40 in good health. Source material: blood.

The CDR3 reads CASSYATGDMNTEAFF. CDR3 bases: TGTGCCAGCAGTTACGCTACAGGGGATATGAACACTGAAGCTTTCTTT. The chain carries TRBV6-6 and TRBJ1-1, with TRBD1 identical over 7 bases. CDR3 size: 16 residues. The trim removed 2 bases at V and 0 bases at J, leaving 6 bases unmatched. Germline CDR1 reads MNHNY; CDR2 reads SVGAGI (reference sequence).